This T cell receptor beta chain is drawn from a study of cytomegalovirus exposure and HLA in healthy donors. For the study at large: A data release that came early held about 89 million unique TCRs from HLA-typed donors.

Study outcomes and limitations: Per a later analysis, HLA-associated TCR beta chains showed more clonal expansion than other, equally common TCR beta chains. A later analysis by the authors found several of the most significant clusters apparently linked to common viral pathogens.

The CDR3 totals 14 residues. CDR1 and CDR2 from the germline V gene are MNHEY and SMNVEV (reference sequence). V shed 6 bases and J shed 3 bases, with 14 bases lying between them. With 60 Vbeta and 13 Jbeta primers, the PCR was carried out. Produced via immunoSEQ multiplex PCR; TCRdb's table is partial and in-frame only. The sample lists 140,000 or so clones; 68% were seen once. With respect to this clone: The antigen remains undetermined.

Sequenced sample: PBMCs. The V gene is TRBV27, the J gene TRBJ1-1; D is uncertain. This sequence was found in a man in his sixties in good health and CMV-seronegative. CDR3 DNA: TGTGCCAGCAGCCCTTGGGAGGGAGACACTGAAGCTTTCTTT. It specifies CASSPWEGDTEAFF.